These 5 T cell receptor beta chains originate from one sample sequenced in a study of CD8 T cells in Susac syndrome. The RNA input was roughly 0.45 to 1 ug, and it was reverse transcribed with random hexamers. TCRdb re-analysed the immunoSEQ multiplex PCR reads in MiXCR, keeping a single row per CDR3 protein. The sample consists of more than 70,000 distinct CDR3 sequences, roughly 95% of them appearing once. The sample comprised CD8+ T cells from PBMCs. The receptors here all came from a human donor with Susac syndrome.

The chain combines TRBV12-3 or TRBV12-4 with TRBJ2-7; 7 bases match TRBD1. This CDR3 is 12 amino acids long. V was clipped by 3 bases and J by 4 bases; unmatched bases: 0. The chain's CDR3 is CASSLDRYEQYF. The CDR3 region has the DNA TGTGCCAGCAGTTTGGACAGGTACGAGCAGTACTTC.

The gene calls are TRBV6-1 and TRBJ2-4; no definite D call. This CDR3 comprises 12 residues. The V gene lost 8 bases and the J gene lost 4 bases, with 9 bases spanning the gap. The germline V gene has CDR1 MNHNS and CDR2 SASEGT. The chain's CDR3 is CASGRPKNIQYF. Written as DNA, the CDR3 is TGTGCCAGCGGACGTCCAAAAAACATTCAGTACTTC.

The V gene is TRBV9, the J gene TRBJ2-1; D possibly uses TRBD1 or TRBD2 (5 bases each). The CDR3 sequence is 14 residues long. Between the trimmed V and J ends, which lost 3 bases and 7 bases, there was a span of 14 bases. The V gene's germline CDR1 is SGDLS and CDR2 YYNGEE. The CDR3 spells CASSASGTTNEQFF. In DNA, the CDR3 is TGTGCCAGCAGCGCCTCCGGGACCACGAATGAGCAGTTCTTC.

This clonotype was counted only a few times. CDR3 in DNA: TGTGCCAGCAGCGTAGGTAACGGGGAGCTGTTTTTT. Its translation is CASSVGNGELFF. The J gene is TRBJ2-2, the V gene TRBV9; D ambiguous. The CDR3 has 12 residues. Deletions cut 0 bases from V and 7 bases from J, with 4 bases between. From germline, CDR1 is SGDLS and CDR2 YYNGEE.

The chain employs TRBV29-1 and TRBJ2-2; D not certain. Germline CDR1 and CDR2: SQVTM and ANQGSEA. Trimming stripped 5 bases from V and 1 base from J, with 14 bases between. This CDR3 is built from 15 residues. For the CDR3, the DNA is TGCAGCGTTTCGTTTTGGGCGGTGAACACCGGGGAGCTGTTTTTT. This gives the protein CSVSFWAVNTGELFF.